Here is one TCR beta chain with its context. This record comes from a study of blood T cells in healthy people across ages. Primers used in a second PCR of roughly 6 to 11 cycles were a sample-barcoded 5' primer and a J-beta primer mix. A single record per CDR3 protein comes from TCRdb applying MiXCR to the 5' RACE reads. The table shows about 1 million distinct CDR3 sequences, with roughly 24% occurring only once. The CDR3 sequence is 15 residues long. CDR1 SEHNR and CDR2 FQNEAQ come from the germline V gene (reference sequence). The junction had 6 bases not matched to a gene; V was cut back by 2 bases and J by 3 bases. These data were also filed under a second study, of T cells of mothers and their children.

The sequenced sample was blood. The chain is built from TRBV7-9 and TRBJ2-7; 8 bases fit TRBD1. This TCR was sampled from a girl aged 2 to 9 in good health. The CDR3 here is CASSLQGAGYYEQYF. Written as DNA, the CDR3 is TGTGCCAGCAGCTTACAGGGGGCAGGGTACTACGAGCAGTACTTC.